The rows below give T cell receptor beta chains drawn from one sample of a study of blood T cell repertoires in COVID-19. Using immunoSEQ multiplex PCR, the repertoire was profiled, and TCRdb retains in-frame clones only, with some absent. The sample carries 80,000 or so clones, 80% recorded once. The specimen was peripheral blood. The origin of the receptors is a woman in her seventies with acute or convalescent COVID-19. CDR3s include the opening cysteine and the closing phenylalanine or tryptophan. Part of the rows lack a size; the others show once, few, many or a class for expanded clones.

TRBV14 - CASSQEFLGGATEAFF
TRBV6-5 few CASSYGGTEAFF
TRBV6-5 once CASRDSLGVWYEQYF
TRBV14 - CASSPRTGGWNTEAFF
TRBV5-3 - CARSSNDRMNTEAFF
TRBV7-3 - CASSLQGRSGELFF
TRBV4-2 - CASSQNAGGAADTQYF
TRBV19 - CASSTIDSLNQPQHF
TRBV7-2 - CASKDYSYNEQFF
TRBV6-2/TRBV6-3 - CASSYEERETQYF
TRBV11-3 once CASSLEGSAGETQYF
TRBV5-5 - CASSLRAGDYYEQYF
TRBV6-2/TRBV6-3 - CASSYVILGQADKAFF
TRBV5-4 - CASRHGTDYGYTF
TRBV4-2 - CASSQEQGLADTDTQYF
TRBV11-3 - CASSLDTGVYEQYF
TRBV7-2 - CASTSNRFNEQYF
TRBV11-3 - CASSLSMNTEAFF
TRBV4-1 - CASSQSGAGGFYNEQFF
TRBV12-1 - CASSFVRAGDRSSYNSPLHF
TRBV6-6 once CASSYGQGRGNEQFF
TRBV11-3 few CASSLDGLETETQYF
TRBV6-5 - CASSYGGSRNSEAFF
TRBV5-1 few CASSLGTGGYEQYF
TRBV6-2/TRBV6-3 few CASSYTARRGNEQFF
TRBV6-5 - CASSLSRTGWTEAFF
TRBV18 - CASSVTSGGADTQYF
TRBV11-2 once CASSFEDRPVDEQFF
TRBV19 - CASSRGEGYATNTGELFF
TRBV7-9 - CASTKVIEGGYTF
TRBV3-1/TRBV3-2 - CASSHALKGQPQHF